The TCR beta chain under discussion was sequenced for a study of shared clonotypes between healthy human individuals. Background on the study: Each donor's CD8 memory used one plate, CD8 naive two, each CD4 subset three.

Sequencing used immunoSEQ multiplex PCR; TCRdb keeps in-frame clones, though not all of them. The sample lists around 1.6 million clones, 95% to 99% occurring once. With 3 bases removed from V and 5 bases from J, the gap between germline ends came to 17 bases. The CDR3 runs to 15 residues. Germline loops: CDR1 MNHEY, CDR2 SMNVEV (reference sequence). The donor population consisted of healthy HIV-negative adults with no recent acute infections or vaccinations. The TCR sequence derives from a man aged 30-40 years in good health. Material for sequencing was naive CD4+ T cells sorted from blood. The subset here: CD45RA+ positively selected. The chain joins TRBV27 to TRBJ2-7; the D gene is possibly TRBD1 (6 bases). CDR3 nucleotide sequence: TGTGCCAGCAGTTTCTGGTCCAGGGGAATAGACGAGCAGTACTTC. Translating it yields CASSFWSRGIDEQYF.